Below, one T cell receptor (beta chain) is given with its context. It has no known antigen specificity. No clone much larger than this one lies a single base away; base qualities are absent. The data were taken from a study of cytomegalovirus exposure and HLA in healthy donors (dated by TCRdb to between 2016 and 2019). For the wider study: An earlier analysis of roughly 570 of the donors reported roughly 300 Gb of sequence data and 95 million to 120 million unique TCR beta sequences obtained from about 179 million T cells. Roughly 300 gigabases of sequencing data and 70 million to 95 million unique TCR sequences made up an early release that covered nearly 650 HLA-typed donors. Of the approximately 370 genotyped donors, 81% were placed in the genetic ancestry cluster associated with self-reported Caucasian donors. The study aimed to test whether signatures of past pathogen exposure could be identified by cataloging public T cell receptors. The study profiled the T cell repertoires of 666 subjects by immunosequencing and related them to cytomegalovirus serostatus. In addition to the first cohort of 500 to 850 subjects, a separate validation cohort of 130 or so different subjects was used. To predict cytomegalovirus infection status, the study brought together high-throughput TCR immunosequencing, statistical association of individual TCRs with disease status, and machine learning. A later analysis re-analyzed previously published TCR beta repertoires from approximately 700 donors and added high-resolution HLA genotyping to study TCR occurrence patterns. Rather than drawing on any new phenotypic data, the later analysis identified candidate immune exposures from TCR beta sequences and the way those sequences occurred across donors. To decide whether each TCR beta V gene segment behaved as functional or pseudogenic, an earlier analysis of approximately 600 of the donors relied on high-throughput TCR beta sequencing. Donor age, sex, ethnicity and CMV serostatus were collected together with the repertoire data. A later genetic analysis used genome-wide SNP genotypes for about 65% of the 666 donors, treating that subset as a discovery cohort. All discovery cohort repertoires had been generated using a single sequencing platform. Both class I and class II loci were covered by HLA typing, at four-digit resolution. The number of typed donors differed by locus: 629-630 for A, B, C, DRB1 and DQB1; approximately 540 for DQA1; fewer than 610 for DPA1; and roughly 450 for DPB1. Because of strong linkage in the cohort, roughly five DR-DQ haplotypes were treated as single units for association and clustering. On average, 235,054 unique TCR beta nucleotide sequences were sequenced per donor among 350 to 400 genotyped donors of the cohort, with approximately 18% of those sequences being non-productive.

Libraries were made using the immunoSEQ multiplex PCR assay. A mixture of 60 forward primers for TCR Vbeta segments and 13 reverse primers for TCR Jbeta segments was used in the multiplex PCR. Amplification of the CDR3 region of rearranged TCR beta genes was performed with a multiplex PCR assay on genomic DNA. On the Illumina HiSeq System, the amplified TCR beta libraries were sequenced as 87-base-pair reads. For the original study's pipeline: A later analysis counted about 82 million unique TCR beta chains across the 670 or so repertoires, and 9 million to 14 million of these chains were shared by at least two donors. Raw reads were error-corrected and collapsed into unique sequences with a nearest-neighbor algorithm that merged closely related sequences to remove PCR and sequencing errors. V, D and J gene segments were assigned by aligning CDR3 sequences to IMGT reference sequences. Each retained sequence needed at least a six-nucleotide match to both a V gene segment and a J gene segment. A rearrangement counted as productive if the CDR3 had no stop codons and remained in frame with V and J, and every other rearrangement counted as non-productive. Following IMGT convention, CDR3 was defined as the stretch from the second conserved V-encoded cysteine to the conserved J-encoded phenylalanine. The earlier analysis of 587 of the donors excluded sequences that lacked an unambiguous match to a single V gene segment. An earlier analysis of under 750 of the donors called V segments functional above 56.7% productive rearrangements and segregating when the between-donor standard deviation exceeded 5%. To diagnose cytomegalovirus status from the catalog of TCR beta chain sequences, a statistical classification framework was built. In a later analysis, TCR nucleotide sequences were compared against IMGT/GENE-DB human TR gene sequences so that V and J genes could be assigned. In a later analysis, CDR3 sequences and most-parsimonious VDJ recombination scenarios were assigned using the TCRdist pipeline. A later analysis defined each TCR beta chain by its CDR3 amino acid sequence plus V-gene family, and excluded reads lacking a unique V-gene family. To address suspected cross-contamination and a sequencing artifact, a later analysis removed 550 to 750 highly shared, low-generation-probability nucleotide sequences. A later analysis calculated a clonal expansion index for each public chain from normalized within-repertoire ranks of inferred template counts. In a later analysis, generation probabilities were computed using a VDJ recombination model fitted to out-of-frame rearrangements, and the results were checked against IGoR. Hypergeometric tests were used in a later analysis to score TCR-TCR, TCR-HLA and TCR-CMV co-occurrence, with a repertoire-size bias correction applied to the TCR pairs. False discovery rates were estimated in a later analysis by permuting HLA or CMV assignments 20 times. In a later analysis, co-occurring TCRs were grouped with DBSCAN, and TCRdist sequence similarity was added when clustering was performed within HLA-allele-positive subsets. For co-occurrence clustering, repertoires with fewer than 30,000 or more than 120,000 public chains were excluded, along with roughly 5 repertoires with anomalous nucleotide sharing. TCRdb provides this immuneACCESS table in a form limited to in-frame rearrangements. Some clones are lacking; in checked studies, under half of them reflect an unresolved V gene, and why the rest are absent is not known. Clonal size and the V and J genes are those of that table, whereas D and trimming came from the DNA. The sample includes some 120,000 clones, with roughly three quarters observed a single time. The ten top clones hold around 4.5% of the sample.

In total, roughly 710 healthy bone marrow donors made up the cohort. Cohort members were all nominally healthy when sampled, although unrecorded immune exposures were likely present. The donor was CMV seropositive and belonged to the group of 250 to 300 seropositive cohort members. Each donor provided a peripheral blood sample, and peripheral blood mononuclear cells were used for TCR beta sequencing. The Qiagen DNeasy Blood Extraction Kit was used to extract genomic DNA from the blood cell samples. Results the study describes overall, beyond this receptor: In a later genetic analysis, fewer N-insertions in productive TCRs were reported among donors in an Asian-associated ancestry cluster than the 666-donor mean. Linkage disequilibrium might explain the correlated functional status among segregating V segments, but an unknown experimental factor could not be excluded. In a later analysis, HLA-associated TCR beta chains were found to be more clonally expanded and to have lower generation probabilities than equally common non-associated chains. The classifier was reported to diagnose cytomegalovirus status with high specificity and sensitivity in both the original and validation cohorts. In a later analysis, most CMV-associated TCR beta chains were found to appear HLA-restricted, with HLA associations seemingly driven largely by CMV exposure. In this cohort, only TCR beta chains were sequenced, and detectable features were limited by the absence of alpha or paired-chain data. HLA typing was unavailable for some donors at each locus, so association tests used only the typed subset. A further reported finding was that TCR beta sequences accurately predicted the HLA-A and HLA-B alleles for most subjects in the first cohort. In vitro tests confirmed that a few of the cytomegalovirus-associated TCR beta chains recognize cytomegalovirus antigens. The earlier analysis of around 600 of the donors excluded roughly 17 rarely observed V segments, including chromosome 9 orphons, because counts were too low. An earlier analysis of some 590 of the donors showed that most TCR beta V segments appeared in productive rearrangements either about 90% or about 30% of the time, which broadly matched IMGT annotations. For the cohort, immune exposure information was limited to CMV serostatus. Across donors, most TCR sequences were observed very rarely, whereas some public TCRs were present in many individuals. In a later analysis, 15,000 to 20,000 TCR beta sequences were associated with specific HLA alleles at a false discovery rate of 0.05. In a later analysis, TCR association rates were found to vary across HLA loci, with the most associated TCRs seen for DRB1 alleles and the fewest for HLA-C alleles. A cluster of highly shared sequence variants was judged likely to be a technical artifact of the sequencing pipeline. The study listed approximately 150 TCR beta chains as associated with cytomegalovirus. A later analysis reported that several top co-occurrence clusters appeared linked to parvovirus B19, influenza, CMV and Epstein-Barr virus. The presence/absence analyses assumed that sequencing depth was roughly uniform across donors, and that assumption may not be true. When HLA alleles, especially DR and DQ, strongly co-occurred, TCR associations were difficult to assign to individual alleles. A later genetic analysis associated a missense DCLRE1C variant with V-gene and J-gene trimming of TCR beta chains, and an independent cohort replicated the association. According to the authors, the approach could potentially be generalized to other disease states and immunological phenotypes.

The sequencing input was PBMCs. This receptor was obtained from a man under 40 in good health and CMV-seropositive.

The CDR3 region: CASSASGAFSLNYGYTF. At the DNA level, the sequence is TGTGCCAGCAGCGCTTCAGGTGCTTTCTCACTTAACTATGGCTACACCTTC. This chain joins TRBV5-5 to TRBJ1-2, with the D gene uncertain. Trimming removed 4 bases from V and 1 base from J, leaving 20 bases between the germline ends. The CDR3 measures 17 amino acids from cysteine to phenylalanine. Just CDR3 DNA is preserved here, 51 bases in frame from base 1. According to the germline V gene (reference sequence), CDR1 reads SGHKS and CDR2 reads YYEKEE.